Listed below are T cell receptor beta chains from one sample, sequenced in a study of T cells in Graves' hyperthyroidism and ophthalmopathy. In TCRdb, the multiplex PCR reads were re-called with MiXCR into one record per CDR3 protein. The table shows about 300,000 distinct CDR3 sequences, with about 25% occurring only once. Sequenced: blood. These receptors originate from a man aged 40-55 years with Graves' hyperthyroidism that later progressed to Graves' ophthalmopathy. Each CDR3 is given with its conserved first and last residue. A D gene is named only where the DNA matches it firmly. Part of the rows lack a size; the others show once, few, many or a class for expanded clones.

j_gene	d_gene	abundance	v_gene	CDR3nt	CDR3aa
TRBJ2-7	TRBD2	many	TRBV24-1	TGTGCCACCAGTGATCCCGCTAGCGGGAGGGCCTACGAGCAGTACTTC	CATSDPASGRAYEQYF
TRBJ1-2	NA	many	TRBV5-1	TGCGCCAGCAGCTTGACCAGGGAGATAGATGGCTACACCTTC	CASSLTREIDGYTF
TRBJ2-5	NA	many	TRBV24-1	TGTGCCACCAGTCTCGCAGAGACCCAGTACTTC	CATSLAETQYF
TRBJ2-2	NA	many	TRBV7-9	TGTGCCGGGGCTGGCCGGGAAGAGAACACCGGGGAGCTGTTTTTT	CAGAGREENTGELFF
TRBJ1-2	NA	many	TRBV12-3/TRBV12-4	TGTGCCAGCGGGACGAGGGGTAGATCGAGGGGCTACACCTTC	CASGTRGRSRGYTF
TRBJ2-2	TRBD2	NA	TRBV4-2	TGTGCCAGCAGCCGGCTAGCGGGAACCGGGGAGCTGTTTTTT	CASSRLAGTGELFF
TRBJ2-5	NA	many	TRBV5-1	TGCGCCAGCAGCTTGGTCCCGGGACCCTCTGGAGAGACCCAGTACTTC	CASSLVPGPSGETQYF
TRBJ1-5	NA	many	TRBV24-1	TGTGCCACCGGACTAAATCAGCCCCAGCATTTT	CATGLNQPQHF
TRBJ2-7	NA	NA	TRBV7-2	TGTGCCAGCAGCTTAGACCCCCCCCACGAGCAGTACTTC	CASSLDPPHEQYF
TRBJ1-3	NA	many	TRBV7-3	TGTGCCAGCAGACCGGGCCCCTCTGGAAACACTATATATTTT	CASRPGPSGNTIYF
TRBJ1-2	NA	NA	TRBV28	TGTGCCAGCAGCATCCCCGGGGGTTTCTATGGCTACACCTTC	CASSIPGGFYGYTF
TRBJ2-3	TRBD1	NA	TRBV20-1	TGCAGTGCTAGGGACAGGGGGGCGGGCACAGATACGCAGTATTTT	CSARDRGAGTDTQYF
TRBJ2-5	NA	many	TRBV10-3	TGTGCCATCGCCCCGCTCGGAGAGACCCAGTACTTC	CAIAPLGETQYF
TRBJ2-5	TRBD2	many	TRBV20-1	TGCAGTGCTAGCGCTAGCGGGACGAAGACCCAGTACTTC	CSASASGTKTQYF
TRBJ2-5	NA	many	TRBV7-8	TGTGCCAGCAGCCCCATTCAAGCCCAAGAGACCCAGTACTTC	CASSPIQAQETQYF
TRBJ2-2	NA	many	TRBV6-1	TGTGCCAGCACCTCTAACAGGGTTAACACCGGGGAGCTGTTTTTT	CASTSNRVNTGELFF
TRBJ2-7	TRBD2	once	TRBV2	TGTGCCAGCAGTGAACTTAGCGGGACGGCGTCCTACGAGCAGTACTTC	CASSELSGTASYEQYF
TRBJ1-2	NA	many	TRBV4-1	TGCGCCAGCAGCCAAGTTCGGGATCGAAACTATGGCTACACCTTC	CASSQVRDRNYGYTF
TRBJ1-2	NA	many	TRBV6-5	TGTGCCAGCAGTTACAAGTTTCGGTACCAGGCCTATGGCTACACCTTC	CASSYKFRYQAYGYTF
TRBJ2-5	TRBD2	NA	TRBV20-1	TGCAGTGCTAGACGTAGCGGGGCTCAAGAGACCCAGTACTTC	CSARRSGAQETQYF
TRBJ1-2	NA	NA	TRBV28	TGTGCCAGCAGTTTGGTGGGCGAGGGTTATGGCTACACCTTC	CASSLVGEGYGYTF
TRBJ1-5	TRBD1	many	TRBV19	TGTGCCAGTAGTTTAAAGACAGGGCCTAATCAGCCCCAGCATTTT	CASSLKTGPNQPQHF
TRBJ1-1	NA	NA	TRBV6-1	TGTGCCAGCAGTGAGCTTCCTGACACCGAAGCTTTCTTT	CASSELPDTEAFF
TRBJ2-5	NA	many	TRBV3-1	TGTGCCAGCAGCCAAACCCAGGGAGAGACCCAGTACTTC	CASSQTQGETQYF
TRBJ2-2	TRBD1	many	TRBV29-1	TGCAGCGTTCGAAAAACAGGGGGATGGAACACCGGGGAGCTGTTTTTT	CSVRKTGGWNTGELFF
TRBJ1-5	NA	NA	TRBV12-3/TRBV12-4	TGTGCCAGCAGTTTTGGACTTCTTTCCGCGGATCGCTTCAATCAGCCCCAGCATTTT	CASSFGLLSADRFNQPQHF
TRBJ1-2	NA	many	TRBV18	TGTGCCAGCTCACCGGCCCAGGGCAGGGGAAATGGCTACACCTTC	CASSPAQGRGNGYTF
TRBJ2-7	NA	NA	TRBV28	TGTGCCAGCACCCCAATGGCGGGGGCCGCTTGGGAGCAGTACTTC	CASTPMAGAAWEQYF
TRBJ2-7	TRBD2	many	TRBV11-2	TGTGCCAGCCGGGCACTAGCGGGTTCCTCCTACGAGCAGTACTTC	CASRALAGSSYEQYF